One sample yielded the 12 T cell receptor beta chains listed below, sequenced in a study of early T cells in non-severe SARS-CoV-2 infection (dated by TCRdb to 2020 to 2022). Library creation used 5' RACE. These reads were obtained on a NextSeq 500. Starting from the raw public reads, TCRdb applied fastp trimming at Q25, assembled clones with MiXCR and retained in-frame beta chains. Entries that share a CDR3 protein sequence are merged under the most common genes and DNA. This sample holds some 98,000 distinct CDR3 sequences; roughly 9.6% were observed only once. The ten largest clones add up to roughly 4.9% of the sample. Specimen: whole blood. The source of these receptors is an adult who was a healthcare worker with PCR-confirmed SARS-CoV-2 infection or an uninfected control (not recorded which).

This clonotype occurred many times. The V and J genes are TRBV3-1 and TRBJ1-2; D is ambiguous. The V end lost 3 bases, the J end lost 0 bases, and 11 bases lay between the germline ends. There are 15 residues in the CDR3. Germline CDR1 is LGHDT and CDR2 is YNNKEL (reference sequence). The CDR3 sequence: CASSQRLGSNYGYTF. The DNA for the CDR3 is TGTGCCAGCAGCCAGCGTCTAGGTTCTAACTATGGCTACACCTTC.

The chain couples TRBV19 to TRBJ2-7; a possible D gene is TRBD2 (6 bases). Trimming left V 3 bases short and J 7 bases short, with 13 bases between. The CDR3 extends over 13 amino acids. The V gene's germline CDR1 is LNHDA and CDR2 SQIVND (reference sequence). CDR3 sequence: CASSIAGSLEQYF. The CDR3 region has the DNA TGTGCCAGTAGTATTGCGGGGTCTTTGGAGCAGTACTTC. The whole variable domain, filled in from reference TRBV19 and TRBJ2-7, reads DGGITQSPKYLFRKEGQNVTLSCEQNLNHDAMYWYRQDPGQGLRLIYYSQIVNDFQKGDIAEGYSVSREKKESFPLTVTSAQKNPTAFYLCASSIAGSLEQYFGPGTRLTVT.

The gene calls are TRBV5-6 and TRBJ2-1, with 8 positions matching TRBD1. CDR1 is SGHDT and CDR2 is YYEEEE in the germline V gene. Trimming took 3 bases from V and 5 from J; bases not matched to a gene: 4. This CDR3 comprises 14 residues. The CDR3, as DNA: TGTGCCAGCAGCTGGACAGGGAATAACAATGAGCAGTTCTTC. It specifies CASSWTGNNNEQFF.

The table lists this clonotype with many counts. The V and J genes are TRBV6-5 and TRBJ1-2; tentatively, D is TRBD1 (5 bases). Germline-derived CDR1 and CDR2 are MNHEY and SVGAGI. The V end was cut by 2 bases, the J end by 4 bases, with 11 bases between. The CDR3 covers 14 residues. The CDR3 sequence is CASSYDDSPYGYTF. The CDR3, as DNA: TGTGCCAGCAGTTACGACGACAGCCCCTATGGCTACACCTTC.

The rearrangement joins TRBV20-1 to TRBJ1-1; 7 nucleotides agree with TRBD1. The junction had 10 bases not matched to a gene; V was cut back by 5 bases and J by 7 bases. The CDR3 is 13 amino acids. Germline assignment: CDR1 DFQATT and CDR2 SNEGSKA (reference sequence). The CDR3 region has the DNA TGCAGTGCTCGGGGACAGCCCGGGGGTGAAGCTTTCTTT. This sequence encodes CSARGQPGGEAFF.

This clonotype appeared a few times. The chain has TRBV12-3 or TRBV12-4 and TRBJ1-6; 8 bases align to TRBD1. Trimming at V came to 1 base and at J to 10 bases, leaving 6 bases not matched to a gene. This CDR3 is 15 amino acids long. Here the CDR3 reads CASSLGTGWDSPLHF. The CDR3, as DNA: TGTGCCAGCAGTTTAGGGACAGGGTGGGACTCACCCCTCCACTTT.

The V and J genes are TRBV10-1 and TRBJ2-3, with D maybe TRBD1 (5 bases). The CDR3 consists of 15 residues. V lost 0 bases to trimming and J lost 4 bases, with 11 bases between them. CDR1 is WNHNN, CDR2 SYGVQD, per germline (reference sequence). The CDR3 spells CASSESRVGADTQYF. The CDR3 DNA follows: TGCGCCAGCAGTGAGTCTAGGGTAGGGGCAGATACGCAGTATTTT.

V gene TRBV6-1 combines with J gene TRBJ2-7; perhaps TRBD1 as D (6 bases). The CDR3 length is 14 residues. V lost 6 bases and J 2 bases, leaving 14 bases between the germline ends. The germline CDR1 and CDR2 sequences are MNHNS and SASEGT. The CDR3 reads CASSGQRYPYEQYF. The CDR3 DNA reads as TGTGCCAGCAGCGGACAGAGGTATCCCTACGAGCAGTACTTC.

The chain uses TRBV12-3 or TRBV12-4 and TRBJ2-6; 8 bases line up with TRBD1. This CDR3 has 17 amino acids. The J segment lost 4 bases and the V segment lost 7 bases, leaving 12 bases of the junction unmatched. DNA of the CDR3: TGTGCCAGCACCCCCGGACAGGGAGTTACCGGGGCCAACGTCCTGACTTTC. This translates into CASTPGQGVTGANVLTF.

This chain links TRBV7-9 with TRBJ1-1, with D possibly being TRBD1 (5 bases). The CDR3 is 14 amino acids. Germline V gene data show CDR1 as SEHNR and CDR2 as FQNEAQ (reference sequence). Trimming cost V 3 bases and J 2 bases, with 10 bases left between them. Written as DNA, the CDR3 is TGTGCCAGCAGCTTGAGCCAGGGCAACACTGAAGCTTTCTTT. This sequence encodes CASSLSQGNTEAFF.

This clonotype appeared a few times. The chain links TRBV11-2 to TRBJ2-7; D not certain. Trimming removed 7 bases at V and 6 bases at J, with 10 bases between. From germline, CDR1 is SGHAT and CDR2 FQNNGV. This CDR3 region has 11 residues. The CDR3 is CASTTATEQYF. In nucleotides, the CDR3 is TGTGCCAGCACCACCGCCACCGAGCAGTACTTC. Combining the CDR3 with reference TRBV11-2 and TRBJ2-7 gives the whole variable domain EAGVAQSPRYKIIEKRQSVAFWCNPISGHATLYWYQQILGQGPKLLIQFQNNGVVDDSQLPKDRFSAERLKGVDSTLKIQPAKLEDSAVYLCASTTATEQYFGPGTRLTVT.

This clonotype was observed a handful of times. The CDR3, as DNA: TGCAGCGTTGAAAATGCGGGACAGGGACTTCAGTACTTC. Amino acids: CSVENAGQGLQYF. This chain connects TRBV29-1 to TRBJ2-4; 9 nucleotides match TRBD1. Germline V CDR1 and CDR2: SQVTM, ANQGSEA. The CDR3 is 13 residues long. Germline trimming cut 2 bases from V and 11 bases from J; bases unmatched to any gene: 7.